A single sample is the source of the 18 T cell receptor beta chains below, sequenced in a study of T cells in Graves' hyperthyroidism and ophthalmopathy. It was RNA transcripts that yielded the amplified TCR beta CDR3 regions. The HTBI primer set drove a first-round RT-PCR of the TCR CDR3. Via MiXCR, TCRdb re-called the multiplex PCR reads, giving one row per CDR3 protein. The sample comprises a few hundred thousand distinct CDR3 sequences, less than 25% of which are singletons, and 26% rests with the top ten. The sequenced material came from blood. The receptors shown here come from a man in his late teens or twenties with Graves' hyperthyroidism.

This clonotype appeared once. V and J are TRBV7-8 and TRBJ1-5; D is uncertain. The germline V gene encodes CDR1 SGHVS and CDR2 FQNEAQ. The CDR3 length is 14 residues. Between the trimmed V and J ends, which lost 3 bases and 5 bases, there was a span of 11 bases. This CDR3 is CASSFVDFDQPQHF. The DNA for the CDR3 is TGTGCCAGCAGCTTCGTGGACTTCGATCAGCCCCAGCATTTT. Variable domain in full (rest from reference TRBV7-8 and TRBJ1-5): GAGVSQSPRYKVAKRGQDVALRCDPISGHVSLFWYQQALGQGPEFLTYFQNEAQLDKSGLPSDRFFAERPEGSVSTLKIQRTQQEDSAVYLCASSFVDFDQPQHFGDGTRLSIL.

The chain uses TRBV12-3 or TRBV12-4 and TRBJ2-7; 7 positions agree with TRBD2. The CDR3 extends over 14 amino acids. After removal of 3 bases from V and 3 bases from J, the junction contained 5 bases not matched to a gene. CDR3 coding DNA: TGTGCCAGCAGTTTGTCTAGCGGTGACTACGAGCAGTACTTC. This encodes CASSLSSGDYEQYF.

This clonotype was observed at least ten times. This chain connects TRBV27 to TRBJ1-5; the match to TRBD1 covers 7 bases. Germline-derived CDR1 and CDR2 are MNHEY and SMNVEV (reference sequence). The CDR3 totals 13 residues. V lost 6 bases, J lost 7 bases, and 6 bases stayed unmatched. CDR3 sequence (DNA): TGTGCCAGCAGCCCAGGACAGGCCCAGCCCCAGCATTTT. Protein sequence: CASSPGQAQPQHF.

There are many counts of this clonotype. The V call is TRBV20-1, the J call TRBJ2-7; 7 nucleotides match TRBD2. CDR3 length: 15 amino acids. J gave up 0 bases and V 4 bases, and 9 bases lay outside the gene matches. Germline V gene lookup returns CDR1 DFQATT and CDR2 SNEGSKA (reference sequence). The CDR3 spells CSAKYPGTISYEQYF. The CDR3 DNA sequence: TGCAGTGCTAAATATCCTGGGACTATCTCCTACGAGCAGTACTTC.

The chain couples TRBV28 to TRBJ1-2; no clear D gene. The CDR3 sequence is 16 residues long. Germline-derived CDR1 and CDR2 are MDHEN and SYDVKM. V was cut by 0 bases and J by 3 bases, with 14 bases left in between. The CDR3: CASSLWLVGSDYGYTF. The DNA of the CDR3 is TGTGCCAGCAGTTTATGGTTAGTGGGGTCAGACTATGGCTACACCTTC.

This clonotype appeared many times. DNA of the CDR3: TGTGCCAGCAGTCCCCGGGAGGGTCCGAACACTGAAGCTTTCTTT. Translating it yields CASSPREGPNTEAFF. V and J are TRBV27 and TRBJ1-1; D is uncertain. The CDR3 spans 15 residues. Trimming pared 5 bases from V and 1 base from J, leaving 14 bases between. CDR1 MNHEY and CDR2 SMNVEV come from the germline V gene (reference sequence).

The V and J genes are TRBV12-3 or TRBV12-4 and TRBJ2-2; 8 bases align to TRBD1. Unmatched junction bases numbered 5, after V lost 2 bases and J lost 3 bases. The CDR3 has 16 residues. CDR3 protein: CASSLTPGGYTGELFF. The CDR3 DNA follows: TGTGCCAGCAGTTTAACCCCAGGGGGCTACACCGGGGAGCTGTTTTTT.

This clonotype was detected ten times or more. The V gene is TRBV2, the J gene TRBJ1-2, with unresolved D. The CDR3 runs to 13 residues. Germline CDR1 is SNHLY and CDR2 is FYNNEI. V was pared by 6 bases and J by 5 bases, with 13 bases between. The CDR3 loop reads CASRSTPSYGYTF. The CDR3, as DNA: TGTGCCAGCAGGAGTACTCCTTCATATGGCTACACCTTC.

The sample holds many counts of this clonotype. The V call is TRBV6-2 or TRBV6-3, the J call TRBJ1-2; 7 bases agree with TRBD1. Germline CDR1 and CDR2: MNHEY and SVGEGT. The CDR3 has 14 residues. Trimming at V came to 7 bases and at J to 6 bases, leaving 11 bases not matched to a gene. The CDR3: CASNGGGQRNGYTF. DNA for the CDR3: TGTGCCAGCAATGGTGGGGGACAGAGGAATGGCTACACCTTC.

This clonotype showed up many times. Germline and junction disagree at one end, which may indicate a read error. The chain is built from TRBV7-9 and TRBJ2-7; unclear D gene. Germline V gene sequence: CDR1 SEHNR, CDR2 FQNEAQ (reference sequence). This CDR3 is 12 amino acids long. CDR3 protein: CASSLGGTMLSF. In DNA form, the CDR3 reads TGTGCCAGCAGCTTAGGCGGCACCATGTTATCCTTC.

This clonotype was seen a single time. The chain joins TRBV20-1 to TRBJ1-2; D might be TRBD1 (5 bases). The germline V and J ends were trimmed by 5 bases and 4 bases, with 17 bases remaining between them. The CDR3 extends over 14 amino acids. The germline V gene encodes CDR1 DFQATT and CDR2 SNEGSKA (reference sequence). CDR3 bases: TGCAGTGCTGGAAGTGGGGGAGGTATCTATGGCTACACCTTC. It translates to CSAGSGGGIYGYTF.

This clonotype turned up a few times. The chain joins TRBV14 to TRBJ1-2; 8 positions agree with TRBD1. The V gene end was trimmed by 2 bases and the J gene end by 6 bases; junction bases not matched to a gene: 8. This CDR3 comprises 15 residues. The germline CDR1 and CDR2 sequences are SGHDN and FVKESK. The CDR3 DNA sequence: TGTGCCAGCAGCCAATTTGGACAGGGACGTGATGGCTACACCTTC. This translates into CASSQFGQGRDGYTF.

This clonotype has at least ten counts. The genes are TRBV6-4 and TRBJ1-2, with D tentatively TRBD1 (6 bases). The CDR3 length is 17 residues. Germline-derived CDR1 and CDR2 are MRHNA and SNTAGT. V lost 5 bases and J lost 6, with 25 bases in between. The CDR3 DNA reads as TGTGCCAGCAGTCGCCATTTTCGGGGGCCTCTTAGGAATGGCTACACCTTC. Its protein product is CASSRHFRGPLRNGYTF.

Points on this clonotype: An end of the junction does not agree with germline; a read error may underlie this. The chain has TRBV27 and TRBJ2-5; TRBD2 matches 14 bases. The CDR3 totals 19 residues. Germline V CDR1 and CDR2: MNHEY, SMNVEV (reference sequence). CDR3 bases: TGTGCCAGCAGTAACCCTCCGGGACTAGCGGGAGTGTTGGAAGAGACCCAATACTTC. Amino acid sequence: CASSNPPGLAGVLEETQYF.

This clonotype was counted at least ten times. In nucleotides, the CDR3 is TGTGCCAGCAGCCCAACCGAGACGAACACTGAAGCTTTCTTT. It specifies CASSPTETNTEAFF. The rearrangement uses TRBV11-3 and TRBJ1-1, with D unresolved. Trimming left V 5 bases short and J 1 base short, with 11 bases between. Germline CDR1 reads SGHNT; CDR2 reads YENEEA. This CDR3 is 14 amino acids long.

This clonotype was counted at least ten times. Written as DNA, the CDR3 is TGTGCCAGCAGTTTTGGGCCAGGGACCCTATATAGCAATCAGCCCCAGCATTTT. This codes for CASSFGPGTLYSNQPQHF. The chain carries TRBV12-3 or TRBV12-4 and TRBJ1-5; maybe TRBD1 (5 bases). The CDR3 sequence is 18 residues long. With 3 bases removed from V and 0 bases from J, the gap between germline ends came to 18 bases.

This clonotype has a count of ten or more. The chain employs TRBV28 and TRBJ1-2; D unclear. The CDR3 is 11 residues long. Between the trimmed V and J ends, which lost 10 bases and 2 bases, there was a span of 8 bases. Germline-derived CDR1 and CDR2 are MDHEN and SYDVKM. CDR3 protein: CATKSNYGYTF. Here the CDR3 DNA reads TGTGCCACCAAGAGCAACTATGGCTACACCTTC.

This rearrangement joins TRBV3-1 to TRBJ1-3, with 10 bases identical to TRBD1. The CDR3 consists of 16 residues. The V and J ends lost 4 bases and 4 bases, in that order; junction bases with no gene match: 7. Germline loops: CDR1 LGHDT, CDR2 YNNKEL (reference sequence). The CDR3 reads CASSLRRTGGGNTIYF. CDR3 in DNA: TGTGCCAGCAGCCTTCGAAGGACAGGGGGAGGAAACACCATATATTTT.